These 19 T cell receptor beta chains were all obtained from the same sample, sequenced in a study of CD8 T cells in Susac syndrome. The authors reverse transcribed roughly 0.5 to 1 ug RNA with random hexamers. From the immunoSEQ multiplex PCR reads, TCRdb called clonotypes with MiXCR, one entry per CDR3 protein. The sample consists of some 300,000 distinct CDR3 sequences, roughly 85% of them appearing once. The sequenced material came from CD8+ T cells from PBMCs. Receptor source: a human donor with multiple sclerosis.

V is TRBV7-6 and J is TRBJ1-2; D ambiguous. The CDR3 totals 14 residues. V was clipped by 4 bases and J by 3 bases, with 12 bases between them. Germline V CDR1 and CDR2: SGHVS, FNYEAQ. The CDR3 region is CASSSFSSDYGYTF. The CDR3 nucleotides are TGTGCCAGCAGCTCCTTCAGTAGCGACTATGGCTACACCTTC.

V is TRBV6-2 or TRBV6-3 and J is TRBJ2-1, with D possibly called TRBD1 or TRBD2 (6 bases each). The CDR3 runs 15 residues. V dropped 2 bases and J dropped 4 bases, with 12 bases sitting between them. CDR1 and CDR2 from the germline V gene are MNHEY and SVGEGT. CDR3 in amino acids: CASSYIGGWYNEQFF. The CDR3 nucleotides read TGTGCCAGCAGTTACATCGGGGGCTGGTACAATGAGCAGTTCTTC.

V and J are TRBV4-3 and TRBJ2-7; 8 nucleotides align to TRBD2. The germline V gene has CDR1 LGHNA and CDR2 YSLEER. Trimming removed 0 bases from V and 2 bases from J; junction bases left unmatched: 9. The CDR3 contains 17 residues. For the CDR3, the DNA is TGCGCCAGCAGCCAAGATCCACAGCGGGAGAGAGCCTACGAGCAGTACTTC. Protein sequence: CASSQDPQRERAYEQYF.

The chain is built from TRBV24-1 and TRBJ1-3; D is undetermined. CDR3 length: 12 residues. V was clipped by 0 bases and J by 9 bases, with 5 bases between them. Per the germline V gene, CDR1 is KGHDR and CDR2 is SFDVKD. The CDR3 nucleotides read TGTGCCACCAGTGATTTGTACGGCACCATATATTTT. Protein: CATSDLYGTIYF.

The V and J genes are TRBV7-9 and TRBJ2-5; 8 nucleotides match TRBD1. The V and J ends lost 4 bases and 5 bases, in that order; junction bases with no gene match: 12. This CDR3 region has 16 residues. Germline values: CDR1 SEHNR, CDR2 FQNEAQ (reference sequence). The CDR3 DNA sequence: TGTGCCAGCAGCTCCTTTGACAGGGGTCTTTCGGAGACCCAGTACTTC. Encoded protein: CASSSFDRGLSETQYF.

V usage is TRBV6-2 or TRBV6-3 and J usage is TRBJ1-2, with D possibly TRBD1 on 5 matching bases. The CDR3 has 13 amino acids. CDR1 is MNHEY and CDR2 is SVGEGT in the germline V gene. Trimming pared 10 bases from V and 8 bases from J, leaving 20 bases between. CDR3 DNA: TGTGCCACCAAGGCCGGGACTTGGGGCGGCTACACCTTC. As protein: CATKAGTWGGYTF.

The chain is built from TRBV25-1 and TRBJ2-3; 7 bases fit TRBD1. This CDR3 is 12 amino acids long. The trim removed 1 base at V and 9 bases at J, leaving 1 base unmatched. Germline V gives CDR1 MGHDK, CDR2 SYGVNS. The CDR3 DNA sequence: TGTGCCAGCAGTGAATCCAGGGGGACGCAGTATTTT. It codes for CASSESRGTQYF.

The CDR3 DNA sequence: TGTGCCAGCAGCTTAGGTTCGGTGAACCCCGAGGAGACCCAGTACTTC. Its protein product is CASSLGSVNPEETQYF. V and J are TRBV7-2 and TRBJ2-5; D is undetermined. Germline V gene lookup returns CDR1 SGHTA and CDR2 FQGNSA. V lost 1 base, J lost 5 bases, and 17 bases lay in between. CDR3 size: 16 residues.

The chain is built from TRBV11-3 and TRBJ2-2, with D maybe TRBD2 (5 bases). V was trimmed by 4 bases and J by 2 bases, leaving 11 bases between them. Looked up from germline, CDR1 is SGHNT and CDR2 is YENEEA. The CDR3 totals 15 residues. The CDR3 bases are TGTGCCAGCAGCTCCTCCCGGGGTAACACCGGGGAGCTGTTTTTT. This sequence encodes CASSSSRGNTGELFF.

This clonotype has just a few counts. The gene calls are TRBV6-5 and TRBJ1-2; 7 nucleotides align to TRBD1. CDR1 and CDR2 (germline): MNHEY, SVGAGI. The trim removed 2 bases at V and 7 bases at J, leaving 7 bases unmatched. This CDR3 has 14 amino acids. The CDR3, as DNA: TGTGCCAGCAGTTACGGCCAGGGGGGCGCTGGCTACACCTTC. Translation gives CASSYGQGGAGYTF.

The genes are TRBV29-1 and TRBJ1-1; D not certain. This CDR3 has 12 amino acids. Deletions cut 0 bases from V and 1 base from J, with 3 bases between. The V gene's germline CDR1 is SQVTM and CDR2 ANQGSEA. In nucleotides, the CDR3 is TGCAGCGTTGAAGATCCGAACACTGAAGCTTTCTTT. Its protein product is CSVEDPNTEAFF.

J is TRBJ2-2 and V is TRBV27; D is unresolved. Germline-derived CDR1 and CDR2 are MNHEY and SMNVEV (reference sequence). CDR3 size: 16 residues. The germline V and J ends were trimmed by 3 bases and 1 base, with 12 bases remaining between them. The CDR3 sequence is CASSFIGFGNTGELFF. The CDR3 bases are TGTGCCAGCAGTTTTATTGGTTTTGGGAACACCGGGGAGCTGTTTTTT.

V and J are TRBV19 and TRBJ2-7; no clear D. From germline, CDR1 is LNHDA and CDR2 SQIVND (reference sequence). CDR3 length equals 14 residues. V lost 7 bases and J 0 bases, leaving 13 bases between the germline ends. The CDR3 DNA reads as TGTGCCAGTACCGCCTTTCGCGGCTCCTACGAGCAGTACTTC. Residues: CASTAFRGSYEQYF.

This chain joins TRBV7-9 and TRBJ2-7; the D is unclear. This CDR3 has 16 amino acids. Trimming cost V 1 base and J 0 bases, with 13 bases left between them. The germline V gene encodes CDR1 SEHNR and CDR2 FQNEAQ (reference sequence). The CDR3 loop reads CASSLGGGESSYEQYF. CDR3 nucleotides: TGTGCCAGCAGCTTAGGAGGCGGTGAGAGCTCCTACGAGCAGTACTTC.

This chain connects TRBV15 to TRBJ2-7; perhaps TRBD1 as D (7 bases). Trimming removed 0 bases from V and 3 bases from J, with 15 bases in between. Looked up from germline, CDR1 is LNHNV and CDR2 is YYDKDF (reference sequence). The CDR3 is made up of 16 amino acids. CDR3 in DNA: TGTGCCACCAGCAGAGACCGGGGGACAGCCGGCTACGAGCAGTACTTC. Residues: CATSRDRGTAGYEQYF.

This chain links TRBV28 with TRBJ2-1; TRBD2 matches at 12 bases. CDR3 length: 19 amino acids. Losses at the gene ends were 9 bases for V and 0 bases for J; bases not matched to a gene: 15. The germline V gene encodes CDR1 MDHEN and CDR2 SYDVKM. The CDR3 loop is CASYPTSGRLPSSYNEQFF. The CDR3 DNA is TGTGCCAGTTACCCAACTAGCGGGAGGCTTCCCAGCTCCTACAATGAGCAGTTCTTC.

The genes are TRBV6-6 and TRBJ2-7; D is undetermined. The germline gives CDR1 MNHNY, CDR2 SVGAGI (reference sequence). The CDR3 loop spans 11 amino acids. V was clipped by 8 bases and J by 3 bases, with 8 bases between them. The CDR3, as DNA: TGTGCCAGCTACTCTGGCTACGAGCAGTACTTC. This sequence encodes CASYSGYEQYF.

The chain uses TRBV7-9 and TRBJ2-2; 8 bases are shared with TRBD1. From germline, CDR1 is SEHNR and CDR2 FQNEAQ (reference sequence). The J segment lost 4 bases and the V segment lost 5 bases, leaving 6 bases of the junction unmatched. The CDR3 has 15 amino acids. The chain's CDR3 is CASSTGQGGTGELFF. In DNA form, the CDR3 reads TGTGCCAGCAGCACTGGACAGGGAGGCACCGGGGAGCTGTTTTTT.

This chain links TRBV10-3 with TRBJ2-1, with 7 bases fitting TRBD2. J lost 8 bases, V lost 0 bases, and 7 bases had no gene match. Germline lookup yields CDR1 ENHRY and CDR2 SYGVKD. The CDR3 spans 15 residues. The CDR3 sequence is CAISESERGSHEQFF. The CDR3, as DNA: TGTGCCATCAGTGAGTCTGAGCGCGGGAGTCATGAGCAGTTCTTC.